This T cell receptor beta chain was recorded in a study of shared clonotypes between healthy human individuals. Study overall: Sampling drew on donors who were a couple of women and a few men aged 18 to 49.

Sequencing used immunoSEQ multiplex PCR; TCRdb keeps in-frame clones, though not all of them. This table has about 600,000 clones, roughly four fifths appearing once. Germline CDR1 is SGHVS and CDR2 is FQNEAQ. The V gene lost 1 base and the J gene lost 0 bases, with 15 bases spanning the gap. This CDR3 has 17 residues. The sample taken for sequencing was PBMCs. This sequence originates from a woman in her thirties or forties in good health. Some clones in this sample may be carry-over from other donors' samples. This chain joins TRBV7-8 and TRBJ1-1; D ambiguous. Here the CDR3 reads CASSLESFVYMNTEAFF. DNA of the CDR3: TGTGCCAGCAGCTTAGAAAGCTTTGTGTACATGAACACTGAAGCTTTCTTT.